The T cell receptor (beta chain) under discussion was sequenced for a study of post-analysis software for immune sequencing data (dated by TCRdb to 2013 to 2016). General notes on the study: Recorded disease courses included relapsing-remitting, secondary progressive and progressive-relapsing multiple sclerosis, with some patients lacking subtype annotation. The multiple sclerosis patient repertoires were compared with around ten previously published healthy control repertoires from donors aged roughly 6 to 27 years. A subset of samples was prepared in parallel using single-end sample barcoding, then pooled and co-amplified after Illumina adapter ligation. The full study reports these points: A handful of TRBV segments, including TRBV5-6, TRBV5-1 and TRBV20-1, were significantly more frequent in patients than controls. Direct clustering with F measure showed strong co-clustering of samples prepared in the same batch, prompting a batch-effect correction. Multiple sclerosis patients had significantly lower normalized Chao1 diversity than controls, a result that suggests substantial peripheral T-cell clonal expansion. The multiple sclerosis patient group was slightly younger than the control group.

V is trimmed back by 3 bases and J by 5 bases, and the junction contains 7 bases that no gene match accounts for. The CDR3 measures 14 amino acids from cysteine to phenylalanine. This entry keeps only the CDR3 DNA: 42 bases, framed from base 1. From a lookup of the germline V gene, CDR1 and CDR2 are SGDLS and YYNGEE. This clonotype occurred many times. This receptor's antigen is unknown. No much larger clonotype is one base removed from it; base qualities were not supplied. To demonstrate the VDJtools post-analysis software, the study profiled TCR beta repertoires from the peripheral blood of some 13 young patients with multiple sclerosis. The multiple sclerosis patients were children and adolescents ranging in age from about 6 to 17 years. Libraries were prepared through PCR. Sequenced using an Illumina HiSeq 2500. Unique molecular identifiers were incorporated into TCR beta cDNA libraries to reduce PCR and sequencing biases. Per 1 to 10 million input T cells, 500,000 or so cDNA molecules were obtained, such that each molecule approximated one T cell. Patient libraries were prepared and sequenced with the same protocol used for the earlier healthy control dataset. Within a given batch, samples were prepared together, multiplexed and sequenced on the same HiSeq lane. The authors' analysis ran thus. Raw barcoded reads were processed with MIGEC, and single-read molecular identifier groups were discarded before consensus assembly and CDR3 extraction. VDJtools was used for post-analysis of the clonotype tables, with diversity normalized by down-sampling every dataset to the smallest sample size. Repertoire overlap clustering matched CDR3 amino acid but not nucleotide sequences to correct batch-related cross-sample contamination. In TCRdb, the public reads were trimmed at Q25 with fastp and aligned with MiXCR, with productive beta chains retained. CDR3 protein sequences are deduplicated, and each keeps its most common genes and DNA. TCRdb assigned the V and J calls; the authors' analysis was not used. In all, the sample holds about 170,000 distinct CDR3 sequences, and over 25% of those were seen once. The ten largest clones capture approximately 1.5% of the sample.

The source of this sequence is a girl aged 5 to 17 with multiple sclerosis. Sequencing input: blood. The chain is assembled from TRBV9 and TRBJ1-2; the central 7 bases match TRBD1. The CDR3 protein: CASSAYGTAYGYTF. The DNA reads as follows: TGTGCCAGCAGCGCCTACGGGACAGCGTATGGCTACACCTTC.